The T cell receptor beta chain described here comes from a study of T cells in Graves' hyperthyroidism and ophthalmopathy. Amplified regions were TCR beta CDR3 sequences from RNA transcripts. Primed by the HTBI set, a first-round RT-PCR was run on the TCR CDR3. TCRdb re-derived calls from the multiplex PCR reads in MiXCR, one entry per CDR3 protein. The table records around 350,000 distinct CDR3 sequences, 25% of them present only once. The clonotype originates from a man aged 50-60 years with Graves' hyperthyroidism. The specimen sequenced was blood.

The chain's CDR3 is CASSERREGLGEQYF. The CDR3 DNA reads as TGTGCCAGCAGTGAACGGCGGGAGGGCCTCGGGGAGCAGTACTTC. The chain is built from TRBV2 and TRBJ2-7, with 9 bases lining up with TRBD2. This CDR3 is built from 15 residues. With V trimmed by 2 bases and J by 7 bases, 9 bases remained unmatched. Germline V gene lookup returns CDR1 SNHLY and CDR2 FYNNEI.